Shown below are 6 T cell receptor beta chains from a single sample sequenced in a study of cytotoxic CD8 clonotypes in ibrutinib-treated CLL. Sequencing was performed with immunoSEQ multiplex PCR; in TCRdb, only in-frame clones are kept and a portion is missing. The sample lists some 130,000 clones, approximately 85% occurring once. Sample: PBMCs, taken after 24 months of ibrutinib treatment. The origin of the receptors is a human donor with chronic lymphocytic leukemia.

The chain recombines TRBV28 with TRBJ2-7; D possibly corresponds to TRBD2 (6 bases). This CDR3 comprises 11 residues. Trimming removed 2 bases at V and 13 bases at J, with 12 bases between. Germline CDR1 MDHEN, CDR2 SYDVKM. CDR3 nucleotides: TGTGCCAGCAGTTTAGGGAGGAGCCCCTACTTC. Residues: CASSLGRSPYF.

V usage is TRBV5-1 and J usage is TRBJ2-3, with D perhaps matching TRBD2 (5 bases). The V end lost 5 bases, the J end lost 0 bases, and 10 bases lay between the germline ends. The germline CDR1 and CDR2 sequences are SGHRS and YFSETQ. The CDR3 loop spans 14 amino acids. The CDR3 reads CASRQRASTDTQYF. CDR3 sequence (DNA): TGCGCCAGCAGACAGAGGGCTAGCACAGATACGCAGTATTTT.

This chain joins TRBV19 and TRBJ1-5; D may be TRBD1 (5 bases). Germline V gene sequence: CDR1 LNHDA, CDR2 SQIVND (reference sequence). The CDR3 length is 16 residues. V was shortened by 5 bases and J by 2 bases, with 16 bases between the two germline ends. The DNA for the CDR3 is TGTGCCAGTAGTTCAAAGGGACGCTTGGGCAATCAGCCCCAGCATTTT. Its translation is CASSSKGRLGNQPQHF.

The chain couples TRBV10-3 to TRBJ1-1; D unresolved. Trimming took off 8 bases at V and 7 bases at J, with 17 bases between the two ends. Germline values: CDR1 ENHRY, CDR2 SYGVKD. This CDR3 has 13 residues. CDR3: CAIEHEARGEAFF. The DNA for the CDR3 is TGTGCCATCGAACACGAGGCGCGAGGTGAAGCTTTCTTT.

A single count supports this clone. The chain combines TRBV28 with TRBJ1-6, with D possibly matching TRBD1 (5 bases). The germline V gene has CDR1 MDHEN and CDR2 SYDVKM. The length of the CDR3 is 13 residues. The V end was cut by 6 bases, the J end by 8 bases, with 11 bases between. The CDR3 nucleotides are TGTGCCAGCAGCTTGGGGGAGGATTCACCCCTCCACTTT. Translated: CASSLGEDSPLHF.

This clone has a single count. The CDR3 sequence is CASSVDRGGETQYF. The DNA of the CDR3 is TGTGCCAGCAGTGTGGACAGGGGTGGTGAGACCCAGTACTTC. This rearrangement joins TRBV2 to TRBJ2-5; TRBD1 matches at 9 bases. Germline-derived CDR1 and CDR2 are SNHLY and FYNNEI. This CDR3 contains 14 residues. The junction had 5 bases not matched to a gene; V was cut back by 4 bases and J by 5 bases.